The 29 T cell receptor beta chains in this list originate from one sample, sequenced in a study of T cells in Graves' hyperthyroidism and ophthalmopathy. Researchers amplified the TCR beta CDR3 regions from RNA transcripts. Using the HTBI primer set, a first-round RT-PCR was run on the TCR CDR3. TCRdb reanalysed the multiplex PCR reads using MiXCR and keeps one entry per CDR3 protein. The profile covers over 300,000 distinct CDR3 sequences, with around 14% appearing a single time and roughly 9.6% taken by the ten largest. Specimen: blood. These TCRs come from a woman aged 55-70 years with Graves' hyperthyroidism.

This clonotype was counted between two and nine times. Here the CDR3 reads CSVLTGVDNQPQHF. CDR3 bases: TGCAGTGTCCTGACAGGGGTCGATAATCAGCCCCAGCATTTT. J is TRBJ1-5 and V is TRBV20-1; TRBD1 matches at 8 bases. V gave up 7 bases and J gave up 4 bases; unmatched junction bases: 9. Looked up from germline, CDR1 is DFQATT and CDR2 is SNEGSKA (reference sequence). This CDR3 is built from 14 residues.

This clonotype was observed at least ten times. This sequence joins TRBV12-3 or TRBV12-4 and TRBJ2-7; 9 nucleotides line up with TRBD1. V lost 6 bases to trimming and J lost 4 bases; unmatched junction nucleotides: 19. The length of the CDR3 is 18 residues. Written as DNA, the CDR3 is TGTGCCAGCAGGCCCGAGGGGGACAGGGATGTCTCGCGGTACGAGCAGTACTTC. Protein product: CASRPEGDRDVSRYEQYF.

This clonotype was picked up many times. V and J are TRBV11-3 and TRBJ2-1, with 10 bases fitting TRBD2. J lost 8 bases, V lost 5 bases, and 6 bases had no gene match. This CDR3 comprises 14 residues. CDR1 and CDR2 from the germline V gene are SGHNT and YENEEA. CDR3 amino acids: CASSHSGRLDEQFF. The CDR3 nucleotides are TGTGCCAGCAGCCATAGCGGGAGGCTCGATGAGCAGTTCTTC.

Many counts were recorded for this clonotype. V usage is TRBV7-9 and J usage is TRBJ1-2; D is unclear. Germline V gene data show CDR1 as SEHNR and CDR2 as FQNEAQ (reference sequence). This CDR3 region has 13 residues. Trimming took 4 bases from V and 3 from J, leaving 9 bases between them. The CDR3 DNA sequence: TGTGCCAGCAGCTACGAGGCGTACTATGGCTACACCTTC. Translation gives CASSYEAYYGYTF.

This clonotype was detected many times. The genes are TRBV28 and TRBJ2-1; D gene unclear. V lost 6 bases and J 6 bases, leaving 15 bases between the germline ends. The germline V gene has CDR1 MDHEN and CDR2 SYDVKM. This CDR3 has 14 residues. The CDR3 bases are TGTGCCAGCAGGTCCCCCCAGCTCTTCAATGAGCAGTTCTTC. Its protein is CASRSPQLFNEQFF.

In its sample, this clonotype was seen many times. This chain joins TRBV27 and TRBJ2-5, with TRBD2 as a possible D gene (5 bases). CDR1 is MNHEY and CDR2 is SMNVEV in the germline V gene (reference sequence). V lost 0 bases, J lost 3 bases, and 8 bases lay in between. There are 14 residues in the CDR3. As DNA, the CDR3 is TGTGCCAGCAGTTTATCACCCGGGAAAGAGACCCAGTACTTC. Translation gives CASSLSPGKETQYF.

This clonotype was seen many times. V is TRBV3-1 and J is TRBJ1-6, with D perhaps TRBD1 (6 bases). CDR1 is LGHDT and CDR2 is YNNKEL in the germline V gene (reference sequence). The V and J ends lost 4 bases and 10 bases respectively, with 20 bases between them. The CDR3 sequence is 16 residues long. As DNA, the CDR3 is TGTGCCAGCAGCCCTCGGGCACAGGGCCGTGGATCACCCCTCCACTTT. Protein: CASSPRAQGRGSPLHF.

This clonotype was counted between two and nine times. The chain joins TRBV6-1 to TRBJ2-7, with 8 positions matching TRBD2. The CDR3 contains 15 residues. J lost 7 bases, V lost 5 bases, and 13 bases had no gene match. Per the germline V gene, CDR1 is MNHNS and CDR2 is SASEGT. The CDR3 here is CASSRTSGGAGEQYF. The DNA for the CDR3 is TGTGCCAGCAGTCGTACTAGCGGTGGGGCCGGGGAGCAGTACTTC.

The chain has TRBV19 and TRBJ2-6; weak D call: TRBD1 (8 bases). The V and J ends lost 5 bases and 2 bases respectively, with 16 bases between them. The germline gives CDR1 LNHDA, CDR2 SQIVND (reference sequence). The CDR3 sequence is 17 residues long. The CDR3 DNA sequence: TGTGCCAGTAGTCCGCGACAGGGGAGGGCTGGGGCCAACGTCCTGACTTTC. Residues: CASSPRQGRAGANVLTF.

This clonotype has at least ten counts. The CDR3 nucleotides read TGCGCCAGCAGCTTACGACAGGGTCCGGTATATGGCTACACCTTC. This sequence encodes CASSLRQGPVYGYTF. The rearrangement joins TRBV5-1 to TRBJ1-2; 7 bases align to TRBD1. V trimming: 2 bases; J trimming: 5 bases; junction bases outside the gene matches: 9. CDR3 length equals 15 residues. CDR1 and CDR2 (germline): SGHRS, YFSETQ. Drawing the rest from reference TRBV5-1 and TRBJ1-2, the complete variable domain is KAGVTQTPRYLIKTRGQQVTLSCSPISGHRSVSWYQQTPGQGLQFLFEYFSETQRNKGNFPGRFSGRQFSNSRSEMNVSTLELGDSALYLCASSLRQGPVYGYTFGSGTRLTVV.

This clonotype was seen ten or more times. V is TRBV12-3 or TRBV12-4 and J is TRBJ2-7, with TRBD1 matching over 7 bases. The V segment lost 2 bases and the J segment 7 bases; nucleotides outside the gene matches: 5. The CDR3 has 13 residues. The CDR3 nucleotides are TGTGCCAGCAGTTTACGACAGGGCGGGGAGCAGTACTTC. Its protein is CASSLRQGGEQYF.

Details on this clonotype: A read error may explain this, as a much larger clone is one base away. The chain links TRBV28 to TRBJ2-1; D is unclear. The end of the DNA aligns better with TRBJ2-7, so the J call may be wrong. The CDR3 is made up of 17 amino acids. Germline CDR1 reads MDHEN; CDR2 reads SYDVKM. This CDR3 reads CASSPRHTPLQYNEQYF. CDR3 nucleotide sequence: TGTGCCAGCAGTCCGAGACACACCCCGCTTCAGTACAATGAGCAGTACTTC.

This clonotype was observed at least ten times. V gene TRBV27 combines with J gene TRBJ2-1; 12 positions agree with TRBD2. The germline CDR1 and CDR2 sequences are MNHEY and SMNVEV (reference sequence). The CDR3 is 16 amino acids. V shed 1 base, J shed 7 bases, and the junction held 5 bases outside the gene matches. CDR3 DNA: TGTGCCAGCAGTTTATTTGCGCTAGCGGGGGGGAATGAGCAGTTCTTC. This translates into CASSLFALAGGNEQFF.

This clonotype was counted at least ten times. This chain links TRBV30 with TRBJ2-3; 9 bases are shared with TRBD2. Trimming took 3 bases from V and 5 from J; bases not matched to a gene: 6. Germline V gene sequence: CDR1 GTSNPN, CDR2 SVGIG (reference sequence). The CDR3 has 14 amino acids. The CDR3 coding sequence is TGTGCCTGGAGCCGGGGGACTAGCCAAGATACGCAGTATTTT. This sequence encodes CAWSRGTSQDTQYF. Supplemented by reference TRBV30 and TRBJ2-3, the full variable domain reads SQTIHQWPATLVQPVGSPLSLECTVEGTSNPNLYWYRQAAGRGLQLLFYSVGIGQISSEVPQNLSASRPQDRQFILSSKKLLLSDSGFYLCAWSRGTSQDTQYFGPGTRLTVL.

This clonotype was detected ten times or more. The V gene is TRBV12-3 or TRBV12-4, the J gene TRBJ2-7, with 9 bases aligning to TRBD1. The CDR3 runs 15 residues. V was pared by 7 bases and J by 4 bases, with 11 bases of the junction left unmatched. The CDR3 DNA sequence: TGTGCCAGCACCTCCCCTGGGACAGGGAAGTACGAGCAGTACTTC. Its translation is CASTSPGTGKYEQYF.

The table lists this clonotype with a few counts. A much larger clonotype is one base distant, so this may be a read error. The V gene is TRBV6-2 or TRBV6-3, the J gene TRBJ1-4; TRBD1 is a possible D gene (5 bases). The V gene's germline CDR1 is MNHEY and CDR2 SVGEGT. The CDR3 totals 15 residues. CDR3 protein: CASSSGTDSNEKLLF. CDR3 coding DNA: TGTGCCAGCAGTTCCGGAACCGACAGTAATGAAAAACTGCTTTTT.

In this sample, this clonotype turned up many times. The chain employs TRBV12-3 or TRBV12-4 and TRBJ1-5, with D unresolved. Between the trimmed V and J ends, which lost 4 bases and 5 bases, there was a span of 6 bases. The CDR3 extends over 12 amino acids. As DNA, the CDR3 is TGTGCCAGCAGTTCCTGGTATCAGCCCCAGCATTTT. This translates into CASSSWYQPQHF.

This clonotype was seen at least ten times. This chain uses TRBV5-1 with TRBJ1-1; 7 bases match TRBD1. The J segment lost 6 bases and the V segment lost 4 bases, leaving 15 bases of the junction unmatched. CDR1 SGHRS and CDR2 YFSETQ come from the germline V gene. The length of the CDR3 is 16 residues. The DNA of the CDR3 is TGCGCCAGCAGCCAAGCTCCATTACAGGGGTGGGCTGAAGCTTTCTTT. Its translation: CASSQAPLQGWAEAFF.

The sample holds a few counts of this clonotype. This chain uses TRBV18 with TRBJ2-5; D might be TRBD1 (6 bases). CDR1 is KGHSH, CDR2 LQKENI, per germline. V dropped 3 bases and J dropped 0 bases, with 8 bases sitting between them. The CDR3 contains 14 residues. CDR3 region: CASSPAGDQETQYF. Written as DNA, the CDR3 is TGTGCCAGCTCACCTGCAGGGGACCAAGAGACCCAGTACTTC. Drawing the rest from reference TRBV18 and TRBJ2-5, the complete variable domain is NAGVMQNPRHLVRRRGQEARLRCSPMKGHSHVYWYRQLPEEGLKFMVYLQKENIIDESGMPKERFSAEFPKEGPSILRIQQVVRGDSAAYFCASSPAGDQETQYFGPGTRLLVL.

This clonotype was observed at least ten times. CDR3 in amino acids: CASSGQKGTEAFF. The CDR3 DNA sequence: TGTGCCAGCAGTGGACAGAAGGGCACTGAAGCTTTCTTT. The chain recombines TRBV7-3 with TRBJ1-1, with D perhaps matching TRBD1 (6 bases). Germline V gives CDR1 SGHTA, CDR2 FQGTGA. Trimming left V 6 bases short and J 4 bases short, with 12 bases between. The CDR3 spans 13 residues.

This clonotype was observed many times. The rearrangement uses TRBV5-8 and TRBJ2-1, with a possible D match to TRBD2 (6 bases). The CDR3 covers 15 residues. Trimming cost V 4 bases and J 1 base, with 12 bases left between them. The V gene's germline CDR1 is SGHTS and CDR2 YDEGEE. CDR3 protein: CASSMGLASYNEQFF. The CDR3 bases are TGTGCCAGCAGCATGGGGCTAGCGTCCTACAATGAGCAGTTCTTC.

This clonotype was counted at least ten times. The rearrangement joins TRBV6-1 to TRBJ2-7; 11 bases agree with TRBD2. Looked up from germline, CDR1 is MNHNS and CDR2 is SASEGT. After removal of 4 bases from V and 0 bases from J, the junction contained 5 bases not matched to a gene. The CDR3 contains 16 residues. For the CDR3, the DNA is TGTGCCAGCAGTGGACGACTAGCGGGGAGCTCCTACGAGCAGTACTTC. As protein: CASSGRLAGSSYEQYF.

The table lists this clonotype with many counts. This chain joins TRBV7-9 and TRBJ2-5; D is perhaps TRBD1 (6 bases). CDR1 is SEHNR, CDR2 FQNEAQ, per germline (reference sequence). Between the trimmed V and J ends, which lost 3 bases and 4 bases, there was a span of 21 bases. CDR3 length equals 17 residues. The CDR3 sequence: CASSFSSGRGDRETQYF. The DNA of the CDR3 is TGTGCCAGCAGCTTTTCATCGGGCAGGGGTGATCGAGAGACCCAGTACTTC. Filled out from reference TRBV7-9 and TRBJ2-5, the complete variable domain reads DTGVSQNPRHKITKRGQNVTFRCDPISEHNRLYWYRQTLGQGPEFLTYFQNEAQLEKSRLLSDRFSAERPKGSFSTLEIQRTEQGDSAMYLCASSFSSGRGDRETQYFGPGTRLLVL.

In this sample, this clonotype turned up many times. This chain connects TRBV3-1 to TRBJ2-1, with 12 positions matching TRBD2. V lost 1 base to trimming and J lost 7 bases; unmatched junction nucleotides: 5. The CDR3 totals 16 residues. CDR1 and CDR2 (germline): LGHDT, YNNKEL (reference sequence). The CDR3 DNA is TGTGCCAGCAGCCAAGGCGGGACTAGCGGGCCAAATGAGCAGTTCTTC. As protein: CASSQGGTSGPNEQFF.

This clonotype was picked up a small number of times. The CDR3 nucleotides are TGCGCCAGCGGGGGGGCGACAGGGGGTACGATGAACACTGAAGCTTTCTTT. This sequence encodes CASGGATGGTMNTEAFF. The chain combines TRBV5-1 with TRBJ1-1; the match to TRBD1 covers 9 bases. The V gene end was trimmed by 7 bases and the J gene end by 0 bases; junction bases not matched to a gene: 13. Looked up from germline, CDR1 is SGHRS and CDR2 is YFSETQ. The CDR3 sequence is 17 residues long.

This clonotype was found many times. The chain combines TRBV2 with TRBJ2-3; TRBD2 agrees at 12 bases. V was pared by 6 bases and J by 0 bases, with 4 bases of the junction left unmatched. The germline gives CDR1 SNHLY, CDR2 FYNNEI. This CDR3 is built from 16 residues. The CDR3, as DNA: TGTGCCAGCAGCCGCGGACTAGCGGGAAGCACAGATACGCAGTATTTT. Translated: CASSRGLAGSTDTQYF.

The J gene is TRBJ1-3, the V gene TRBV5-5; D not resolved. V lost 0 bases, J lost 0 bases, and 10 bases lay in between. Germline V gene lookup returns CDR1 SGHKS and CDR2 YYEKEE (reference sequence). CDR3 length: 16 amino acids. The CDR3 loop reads CASSLASRNSGNTIYF. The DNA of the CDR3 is TGTGCCAGCAGCTTGGCGTCCAGGAACTCTGGAAACACCATATATTTT.

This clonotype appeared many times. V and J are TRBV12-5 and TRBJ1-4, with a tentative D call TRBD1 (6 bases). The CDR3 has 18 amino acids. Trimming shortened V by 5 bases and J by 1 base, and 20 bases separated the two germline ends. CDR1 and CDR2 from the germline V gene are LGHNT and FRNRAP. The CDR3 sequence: CASGPNRARHGTNEKLFF. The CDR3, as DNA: TGTGCTAGTGGTCCAAACAGGGCCCGACATGGAACTAATGAAAAACTGTTTTTT.

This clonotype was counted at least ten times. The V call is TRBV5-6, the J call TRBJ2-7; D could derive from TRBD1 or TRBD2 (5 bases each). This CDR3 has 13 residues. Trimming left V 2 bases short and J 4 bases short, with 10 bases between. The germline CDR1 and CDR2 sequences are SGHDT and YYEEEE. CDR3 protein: CASSFGTEYEQYF. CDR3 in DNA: TGTGCCAGCAGCTTTGGGACGGAATACGAGCAGTACTTC. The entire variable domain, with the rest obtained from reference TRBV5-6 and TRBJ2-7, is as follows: DAGVTQSPTHLIKTRGQQVTLRCSPKSGHDTVSWYQQALGQGPQFIFQYYEEEERQRGNFPDRFSGHQFPNYSSELNVNALLLGDSALYLCASSFGTEYEQYFGPGTRLTVT.